These T cell receptor beta chains were read from a single sample in a study of a mutant IDH1 vaccine in newly diagnosed glioma. The data were produced by immunoSEQ multiplex PCR, yet TCRdb's version contains in-frame clones alone and is incomplete. This repertoire shows about 43,000 clones, approximately 84% found once; its top ten account for about 2.2%. Their specific antigens are unknown. This material consisted of PBMCs, taken from a glioma patient whose treatment included an IDH1 peptide vaccine. The receptors stem from a woman aged 18-29 years with glioma. Some clones in this sample may be carry-over from other donors' samples. Each CDR3 is given with its conserved first and last residue. The order of the fields is CDR3 DNA, CDR3 protein, V gene, J gene, D gene, clone size. A D gene is named only where the DNA matches it firmly. Size values are once, few and many counts, or a class for expanded clones, and some rows have none.

CDR3nt: TGTGCCTGGAGTGTACGGCCAGGGAGGACCGGGGAGCTGTTTTTT; CDR3aa: CAWSVRPGRTGELFF; v_gene: TRBV30; j_gene: TRBJ2-2; d_gene: NA; abundance: NA
CDR3nt: TGTGCCAGCAGTTACTCGAATACCCCCCTGGGAGGCTACACCTTC; CDR3aa: CASSYSNTPLGGYTF; v_gene: TRBV6-5; j_gene: TRBJ1-2; d_gene: NA; abundance: NA
CDR3nt: TGCGCCAGCAGCTTGGCCAGGGGGGGCCCCTACAATGAGCAGTTCTTC; CDR3aa: CASSLARGGPYNEQFF; v_gene: TRBV5-1; j_gene: TRBJ2-1; d_gene: NA; abundance: NA
CDR3nt: TGTGCCAGCAGCCGCGGACAAGGGGGCACTGAAGCTTTCTTT; CDR3aa: CASSRGQGGTEAFF; v_gene: TRBV11-3; j_gene: TRBJ1-1; d_gene: NA; abundance: NA
CDR3nt: TGTGCCAGCAGTTGGCAGCACACTGAAGCTTTCTTT; CDR3aa: CASSWQHTEAFF; v_gene: TRBV6-6; j_gene: TRBJ1-1; d_gene: NA; abundance: NA
CDR3nt: TGCAGCGTTGGGGGAACTCGTAATCAGCCCCAGCATTTT; CDR3aa: CSVGGTRNQPQHF; v_gene: TRBV29-1; j_gene: TRBJ1-5; d_gene: NA; abundance: NA
CDR3nt: TGTGCCAGCAGCCAAGTAATTAAGGGGAGCTGGAATGAGCAGTTCTTC; CDR3aa: CASSQVIKGSWNEQFF; v_gene: TRBV14; j_gene: TRBJ2-1; d_gene: NA; abundance: NA
CDR3nt: TGTGCCAGCAGTGAACAGGGGATGGGTCAGCCCCAGCATTTT; CDR3aa: CASSEQGMGQPQHF; v_gene: TRBV6-4; j_gene: TRBJ1-5; d_gene: TRBD1; abundance: NA
CDR3nt: TGCGCCAGCAGCCTCGGCCGAGGGGGGGCGACCGGGGAGCTGTTTTTT; CDR3aa: CASSLGRGGATGELFF; v_gene: TRBV5-1; j_gene: TRBJ2-2; d_gene: NA; abundance: NA
CDR3nt: TGCGCCAGCAGCCGATCCGGCAGCTTCGAAGCTTTCTTT; CDR3aa: CASSRSGSFEAFF; v_gene: TRBV4-3; j_gene: TRBJ1-1; d_gene: NA; abundance: NA
CDR3nt: TGTGCCAGCAGTTTAGTTGGACGCAGCCTATACTACGAGCAGTACTTC; CDR3aa: CASSLVGRSLYYEQYF; v_gene: TRBV27; j_gene: TRBJ2-7; d_gene: NA; abundance: NA
CDR3nt: TGCGCCAGCAGTGAGAGGTCACGGAGGAGCACAGATACGCAGTATTTT; CDR3aa: CASSERSRRSTDTQYF; v_gene: TRBV10-2; j_gene: TRBJ2-3; d_gene: NA; abundance: NA
CDR3nt: TGTGCCAGCAGCCCTACCGGTCGTGCTGAAGCTTTCTTT; CDR3aa: CASSPTGRAEAFF; v_gene: TRBV5-6; j_gene: TRBJ1-1; d_gene: NA; abundance: NA
CDR3nt: TGTGCCAGCAGCTACCAGGGAGGATCCAACTATGGCTACACCTTC; CDR3aa: CASSYQGGSNYGYTF; v_gene: TRBV7-2; j_gene: TRBJ1-2; d_gene: NA; abundance: NA
CDR3nt: TGCGCCAGCAGCTTGGGGACAGGGTTCAATGAAAAACTGTTTTTT; CDR3aa: CASSLGTGFNEKLFF; v_gene: TRBV5-1; j_gene: TRBJ1-4; d_gene: TRBD1; abundance: NA
CDR3nt: TGTGCCAGCAGCTTAGGAACTAGCGGGGAAGATACGCAGTATTTT; CDR3aa: CASSLGTSGEDTQYF; v_gene: TRBV7-9; j_gene: TRBJ2-3; d_gene: TRBD2; abundance: NA
CDR3nt: TGTGCCAGGAGCGCCACTAGCGAGATCCCAGATACGCAGTATTTT; CDR3aa: CARSATSEIPDTQYF; v_gene: TRBV2; j_gene: TRBJ2-3; d_gene: TRBD2; abundance: NA
CDR3nt: TGTGCCAGCAGCTTTCTCACGACAGGGCCGAACACTGAAGCTTTCTTT; CDR3aa: CASSFLTTGPNTEAFF; v_gene: TRBV7-9; j_gene: TRBJ1-1; d_gene: TRBD1; abundance: NA
CDR3nt: TGTGCCAGTAGTATAGGCAGACCCTACGAGCAGTACTTC; CDR3aa: CASSIGRPYEQYF; v_gene: TRBV19; j_gene: TRBJ2-7; d_gene: NA; abundance: NA
CDR3nt: TGTGCCAGCAGCTTACTGACGGGGCCACGGGCGCAGTTCTTC; CDR3aa: CASSLLTGPRAQFF; v_gene: TRBV7-2; j_gene: TRBJ2-1; d_gene: NA; abundance: once
CDR3nt: TGCGCCAGCAGCACGGGGTCGGGACTAGCGGAACTCCAAGAGACCCAGTACTTC; CDR3aa: CASSTGSGLAELQETQYF; v_gene: TRBV5-1; j_gene: TRBJ2-5; d_gene: TRBD2; abundance: NA
CDR3nt: TGTGCCAGCAGCGTGGCTAGCGGGAGTTCGTTTGGAGTCGCCGGGGAGCTGTTTTTT; CDR3aa: CASSVASGSSFGVAGELFF; v_gene: TRBV9; j_gene: TRBJ2-2; d_gene: TRBD2; abundance: few
CDR3nt: TGCAGTGCTGTTGGGGATAGTGCCATATATTTT; CDR3aa: CSAVGDSAIYF; v_gene: TRBV20-1; j_gene: TRBJ1-3; d_gene: NA; abundance: NA
CDR3nt: TGTGCCAGCAGCCAAGATAGACTAGCGGGGTCCAAAAACATTCAGTACTTC; CDR3aa: CASSQDRLAGSKNIQYF; v_gene: TRBV4-2; j_gene: TRBJ2-4; d_gene: TRBD2; abundance: NA
CDR3nt: TGCAGTGCATGGTACAATGAGCAGTTCTTC; CDR3aa: CSAWYNEQFF; v_gene: TRBV20-1; j_gene: TRBJ2-1; d_gene: NA; abundance: NA
CDR3nt: TGTGCCAGCAGCGTAGTGAGCTCGGGGGAGCTGTTTTTT; CDR3aa: CASSVVSSGELFF; v_gene: TRBV9; j_gene: TRBJ2-2; d_gene: NA; abundance: NA
CDR3nt: TGTGCCAGCAGTGCGTTGGGGGGGCATGGCTACACCTTC; CDR3aa: CASSALGGHGYTF; v_gene: TRBV2; j_gene: TRBJ1-2; d_gene: NA; abundance: NA
CDR3nt: TGTGCCAGCAGCCAAGCGACCCCGGACAGGGGAAATGAAAAACTGTTTTTT; CDR3aa: CASSQATPDRGNEKLFF; v_gene: TRBV7-9; j_gene: TRBJ1-4; d_gene: TRBD1; abundance: NA
CDR3nt: TGTGCCAGTAGTCCGAAAGGGAACTATGACTACACCTTC; CDR3aa: CASSPKGNYDYTF; v_gene: TRBV19; j_gene: TRBJ1-2; d_gene: NA; abundance: NA
CDR3nt: TGTGCCTGGAGTTGGGCAAAGGAGCTGTTTTTT; CDR3aa: CAWSWAKELFF; v_gene: TRBV30; j_gene: TRBJ2-2; d_gene: NA; abundance: once
CDR3nt: TGCAGCGTTGGAGTCAGGGCGAACACTGAAGCTTTCTTT; CDR3aa: CSVGVRANTEAFF; v_gene: TRBV29-1; j_gene: TRBJ1-1; d_gene: NA; abundance: few
CDR3nt: TGCGCCAGCAGCCAAGATCGGTACAGCGGCGGCAACAATGAGCAGTTCTTC; CDR3aa: CASSQDRYSGGNNEQFF; v_gene: TRBV4-3; j_gene: TRBJ2-1; d_gene: NA; abundance: once
CDR3nt: TGCAGCGTTGGGGAATTATCCTACAATGAGCAGTTCTTC; CDR3aa: CSVGELSYNEQFF; v_gene: TRBV29-1; j_gene: TRBJ2-1; d_gene: NA; abundance: once
CDR3nt: TGCGCCAGCGGTTATTCCAGGGGAGGCACAGATACGCAGTATTTT; CDR3aa: CASGYSRGGTDTQYF; v_gene: TRBV5-1; j_gene: TRBJ2-3; d_gene: NA; abundance: NA
CDR3nt: TGTGCCAGCGGGATTCGGGGGGCTAGTTGGGCAGATACGCAGTATTTT; CDR3aa: CASGIRGASWADTQYF; v_gene: TRBV7-2; j_gene: TRBJ2-3; d_gene: NA; abundance: NA
CDR3nt: TGTGCCATCCAACACTATGGAAGCTCTGGGGCCAACGTCCTGACTTTC; CDR3aa: CAIQHYGSSGANVLTF; v_gene: TRBV15; j_gene: TRBJ2-6; d_gene: NA; abundance: NA
CDR3nt: TGTGCCAGCAGCTCCGCCTCAATAGCCAAAAACATTCAGTACTTC; CDR3aa: CASSSASIAKNIQYF; v_gene: TRBV6-5; j_gene: TRBJ2-4; d_gene: NA; abundance: NA
CDR3nt: TGTGCCAGCACCACTAGCGGGAGTTACGAGCAGTACTTC; CDR3aa: CASTTSGSYEQYF; v_gene: TRBV27; j_gene: TRBJ2-7; d_gene: TRBD2; abundance: NA
CDR3nt: TGTGCCAGCAGCCCCCCTAGGACTTTCCCTAGCCACGAGCAGTACTTC; CDR3aa: CASSPPRTFPSHEQYF; v_gene: TRBV5-6; j_gene: TRBJ2-7; d_gene: NA; abundance: NA
CDR3nt: TGTGCCAGCAGTTACTCGTCGCGGGTGAGGGGCTACGAGCAGTACTTC; CDR3aa: CASSYSSRVRGYEQYF; v_gene: TRBV6-6; j_gene: TRBJ2-7; d_gene: NA; abundance: NA
CDR3nt: TGTGCCAGCAGTTACTTCCCGAACACCGGGGAGCTGTTTTTT; CDR3aa: CASSYFPNTGELFF; v_gene: TRBV6-5; j_gene: TRBJ2-2; d_gene: NA; abundance: NA